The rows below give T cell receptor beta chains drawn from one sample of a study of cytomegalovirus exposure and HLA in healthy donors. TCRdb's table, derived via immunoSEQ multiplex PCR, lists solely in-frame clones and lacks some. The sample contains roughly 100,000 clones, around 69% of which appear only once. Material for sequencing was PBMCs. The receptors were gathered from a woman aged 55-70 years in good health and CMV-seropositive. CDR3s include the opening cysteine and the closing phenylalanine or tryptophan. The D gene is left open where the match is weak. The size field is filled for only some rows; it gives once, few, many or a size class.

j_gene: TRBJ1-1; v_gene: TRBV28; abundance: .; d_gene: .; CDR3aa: CASSFSQGEAFF; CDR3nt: TGTGCCAGCAGTTTCTCTCAGGGGGAAGCTTTCTTT
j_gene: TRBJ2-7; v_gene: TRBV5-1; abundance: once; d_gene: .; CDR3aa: CASSASYEQYF; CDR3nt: TGCGCCAGCAGCGCCTCCTACGAGCAGTACTTC
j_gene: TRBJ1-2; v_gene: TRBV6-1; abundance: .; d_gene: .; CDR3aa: CASSGQGLGVPVGYTF; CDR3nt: TGTGCCAGCAGTGGTCAGGGCCTTGGAGTTCCCGTTGGCTACACCTTC
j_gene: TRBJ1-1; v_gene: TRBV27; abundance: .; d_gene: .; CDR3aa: CASSPQGGTEAFF; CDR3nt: TGTGCCAGCAGTCCCCAGGGTGGCACTGAAGCTTTCTTT
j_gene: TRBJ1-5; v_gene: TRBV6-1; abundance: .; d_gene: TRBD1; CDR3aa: CASSDGTVSNQPQHF; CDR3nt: TGTGCCAGCAGTGACGGGACAGTGAGCAATCAGCCCCAGCATTTT
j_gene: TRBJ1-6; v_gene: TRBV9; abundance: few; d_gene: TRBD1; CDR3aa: CASSLGTVNNSPLHF; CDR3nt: TGTGCCAGCAGCCTAGGGACAGTGAATAATTCACCCCTCCACTTT
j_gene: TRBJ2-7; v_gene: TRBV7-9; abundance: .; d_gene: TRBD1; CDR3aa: CSSSWTGYEQYF; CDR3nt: TGTTCCAGCAGTTGGACAGGCTACGAGCAGTACTTC
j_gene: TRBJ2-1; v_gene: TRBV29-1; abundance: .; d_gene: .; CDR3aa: CSAGQTGRWYEQFF; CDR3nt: TGCAGCGCCGGACAGACGGGTCGTTGGTATGAGCAGTTCTTC
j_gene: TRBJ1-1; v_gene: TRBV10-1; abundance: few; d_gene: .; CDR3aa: CASSKAGQMNTEAFF; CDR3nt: TGCGCCAGCAGCAAAGCCGGACAGATGAACACTGAAGCTTTCTTT
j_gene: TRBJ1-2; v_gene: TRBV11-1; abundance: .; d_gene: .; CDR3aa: CASSHLGAGGYTF; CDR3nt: TGTGCCAGCAGCCACTTGGGGGCTGGCGGCTACACCTTC
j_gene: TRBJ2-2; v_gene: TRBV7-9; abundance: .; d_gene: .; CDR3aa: CASSLLTSGRSGELFF; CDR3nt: TGTGCCAGCAGCTTATTGACGTCAGGGCGGTCCGGGGAGCTGTTTTTT
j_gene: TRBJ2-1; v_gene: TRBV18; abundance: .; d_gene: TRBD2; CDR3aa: CASSPQSLAGGGSYNEQFF; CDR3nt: TGTGCCAGCTCACCACAAAGTCTAGCGGGAGGGGGCTCCTACAATGAGCAGTTCTTC
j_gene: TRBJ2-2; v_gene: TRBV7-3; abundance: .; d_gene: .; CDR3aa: CASSSYREGGGELFF; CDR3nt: TGTGCCAGCAGCTCCTACAGGGAAGGGGGCGGGGAGCTGTTTTTT
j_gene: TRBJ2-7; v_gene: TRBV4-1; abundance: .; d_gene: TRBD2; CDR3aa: CASRKTSGPSYEQYF; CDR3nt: TGCGCCAGCAGGAAGACTAGCGGGCCTTCCTACGAGCAGTACTTC